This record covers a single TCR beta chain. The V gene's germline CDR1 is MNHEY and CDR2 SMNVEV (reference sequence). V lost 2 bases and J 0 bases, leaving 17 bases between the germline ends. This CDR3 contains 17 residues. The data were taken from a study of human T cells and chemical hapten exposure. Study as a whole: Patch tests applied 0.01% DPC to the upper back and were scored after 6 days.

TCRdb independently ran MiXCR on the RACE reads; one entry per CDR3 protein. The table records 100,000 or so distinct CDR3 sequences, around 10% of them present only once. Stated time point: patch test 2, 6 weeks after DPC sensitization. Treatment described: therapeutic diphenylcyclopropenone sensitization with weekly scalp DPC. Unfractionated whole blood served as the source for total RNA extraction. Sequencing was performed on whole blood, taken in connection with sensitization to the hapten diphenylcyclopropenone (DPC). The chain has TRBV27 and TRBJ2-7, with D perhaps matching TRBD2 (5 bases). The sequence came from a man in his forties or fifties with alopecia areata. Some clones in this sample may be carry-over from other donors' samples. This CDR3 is CASSLMRGRSSSYEQYV. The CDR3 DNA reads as TGTGCCAGCAGTTTAATGAGAGGGCGAAGTAGCTCCTACGAGCAGTACGTC.